Listed below are T cell receptor beta chains from one sample, sequenced in a study of T-cell reconstitution after alpha-beta-depleted transplantation in children. TCRdb re-called the PCR reads through MiXCR, storing one row per CDR3 protein. This table has hundreds of thousands of distinct CDR3 sequences, over 10% appearing once. Material: PBMCs, obtained before TCRalphabeta/CD19-depleted stem cell transplant. These receptors were obtained from a girl aged 2-10 years with congenital amegakaryocytic thrombocytopenia, due to receive a stem cell transplant. Each CDR3 is given with its conserved first and last residue.

J gene | V gene | CDR3 protein
TRBJ1-4 | TRBV5-1 | CASSPDPQGATNEKLFF
TRBJ2-7 | TRBV5-1 | CASRYTTGIHEQYF
TRBJ2-1 | TRBV4-2 | CASSPELAGGGDEQFF
TRBJ2-5 | TRBV4-1 | CASSQDRGGGETQYF
TRBJ2-1 | TRBV20-1 | CSVVTMGRDNEQFF
TRBJ2-3 | TRBV27 | CASSGPVGPRIDTQYF
TRBJ2-3 | TRBV4-1 | CASSQGTSVADTQYF
TRBJ1-1 | TRBV10-3 | CAISGGTGRSTEAFF
TRBJ2-2 | TRBV5-1 | CASSWDRLTGELFF
TRBJ2-1 | TRBV10-3 | CAIQDRRAEQFF
TRBJ1-4 | TRBV24-1 | CATSRFGAATNEKLFF
TRBJ2-4 | TRBV5-1 | CASSWAGAKNIQYF
TRBJ1-4 | TRBV20-1 | CSATNLVAEKLFF
TRBJ1-3 | TRBV6-1 | CAIGSGGSSGNTIYF
TRBJ2-7 | TRBV3-1 | CASSTNKGPAYEQYF
TRBJ2-7 | TRBV20-1 | CSARDWASGLTYEQYF
TRBJ1-4 | TRBV12-3/TRBV12-4 | CASRSGSNEKLFF
TRBJ2-1 | TRBV20-1 | CSARLPRTAIYNEQFF
TRBJ2-7 | TRBV12-2 | CASRLAPTSGAREQYF
TRBJ2-1 | TRBV7-9 | CASSLSAGGRDEQFF
TRBJ1-1 | TRBV5-1 | CASRSGQGSTEAFF
TRBJ1-1 | TRBV20-1 | CSAKKTNTEAFF
TRBJ2-5 | TRBV10-3 | CAISEGDGTETQYF
TRBJ2-2 | TRBV10-3 | CAISATSGRASGELFF
TRBJ2-3 | TRBV5-1 | CASSLEGTTFTDTQYF
TRBJ2-3 | TRBV5-1 | CASRSGGPTDTQYF
TRBJ2-2 | TRBV20-1 | CSARDASDGTGELFF
TRBJ2-5 | TRBV6-1 | CASSEDGTIQETQYF
TRBJ2-1 | TRBV7-9 | CASSTYRGYSYNEQFF
TRBJ2-7 | TRBV7-8 | CASSPSLRVTYEQYF
TRBJ1-2 | TRBV10-3 | CAISESEKTGGYTF
TRBJ1-3 | TRBV7-8 | CASSIGVRSSGNTIYF
TRBJ2-7 | TRBV19 | CASSLGQFEQYF
TRBJ2-2 | TRBV20-1 | CSASGRRSTGELFF
TRBJ1-1 | TRBV20-1 | CSAIGKGMLGEAFF
TRBJ2-7 | TRBV12-3/TRBV12-4 | CASSLREDYEQYF
TRBJ2-1 | TRBV20-1 | CSATPSTNQPYNEQFF
TRBJ2-1 | TRBV20-1 | CSASGAGVLNEQFF
TRBJ2-5 | TRBV12-3/TRBV12-4 | CASSLILAGRADERETQYF
TRBJ2-3 | TRBV15 | CATSRGNNPDTQYF
TRBJ2-5 | TRBV4-2 | CASSPVLMETQYF
TRBJ1-1 | TRBV12-3/TRBV12-4 | CAIDIPIQGNTEAFF
TRBJ2-1 | TRBV7-9 | CASSAGLVFYEQFF
TRBJ2-7 | TRBV20-1 | CSARNPSGSRNEQYF
TRBJ2-5 | TRBV29-1 | CSALKGSPKETQYF
TRBJ2-1 | TRBV5-1 | CASSLWVQDPYNEQFF
TRBJ2-7 | TRBV9 | CASSVEAGDSYEQYF
TRBJ1-3 | TRBV7-9 | CASSFSGRGRGNTIYF
TRBJ2-1 | TRBV20-1 | CCAPTGLAGLKVDEQFF
TRBJ1-4 | TRBV20-1 | CSAPQAGREKLFF
TRBJ1-2 | TRBV12-3/TRBV12-4 | CASSPDYRVNGYTF
TRBJ1-6 | TRBV6-5 | CASSYPGPNSPLHF
TRBJ1-1 | TRBV15 | CATSRAWTAGPQNTEAFF
TRBJ2-2 | TRBV6-5 | CATPTGTEELFF
TRBJ2-7 | TRBV20-1 | CSARAASGMVYEQYF
TRBJ2-7 | TRBV20-1 | CSARDRSSDYEQYF
TRBJ1-2 | TRBV29-1 | CSVRDGIGGYTF
TRBJ2-1 | TRBV5-1 | CASSTRVSGVYNEQFF
TRBJ2-7 | TRBV29-1 | CSVERRDRNSYEQYF
TRBJ2-1 | TRBV5-1 | CASSQAGPYNEQFF